This T cell receptor beta chain was recorded in a study of blood T cell repertoires in COVID-19. The CDR3 totals 13 residues. In germline, CDR1 is SGHAT, CDR2 FQNNGV. V lost 6 bases and J lost 5, with 10 bases in between. Under the authors' procedure: Quantification of nucleated cells was approximated via reference gene primer amplification. The data were produced by immunoSEQ multiplex PCR, yet TCRdb's version contains in-frame clones alone and is incomplete. The V and J calls and clone size are taken from that table; D and trimming were inferred from the DNA. The repertoire holds a few hundred thousand clones, with 70% to 90% as singletons.

The receptor was isolated from a human donor in a cohort sampled during active COVID-19. The chain couples TRBV11-2 to TRBJ1-4; no reliable D call. Specimen: peripheral blood. In nucleotides, the CDR3 is TGTGCCAGCAGTTCGGAGTTAAATGAAAAACTGTTTTTT. As protein: CASSSELNEKLFF.